One sample yielded the 2 T cell receptor beta chains listed below, sequenced in a study of shared clonotypes between healthy human individuals. Only in-frame clones appear in the TCRdb table, and some are missing; sequencing was by immunoSEQ multiplex PCR. There are some 2,500,000 clones in the sample; approximately 93% occur only once, and 0.36% lies in the top ten. Sequencing input: naive CD4+ T cells from PBMCs. Indicated subset: CD45RA+ positively selected. These receptors came from a young man in good health. Some clones in this sample may be carry-over from other donors' samples.

This rearrangement joins TRBV7-9 to TRBJ2-7; 7 bases line up with TRBD1. The V and J ends lost 5 bases and 5 bases, in that order; junction bases with no gene match: 12. CDR1 is SEHNR and CDR2 is FQNEAQ in the germline V gene (reference sequence). The CDR3 length is 15 residues. CDR3 in DNA: TGTGCCAGCAGCGCCCAAGGGGGACAGTACCACGAGCAGTACTTC. Encoded protein: CASSAQGGQYHEQYF.

This clone came up once. The chain carries TRBV11-2 and TRBJ2-5; perhaps TRBD2 as D (5 bases). V lost 7 bases, J lost 2 bases, and 14 bases lay in between. CDR1 is SGHAT and CDR2 is FQNNGV in the germline V gene. This CDR3 contains 14 residues. This CDR3 reads CASTGRGSQETQYF. For the CDR3, the DNA is TGTGCCAGCACTGGCCGTGGGAGTCAAGAGACCCAGTACTTC.